This TCR beta chain comes out of a study of identical twins' blood T cells. As regards this clonotype: Antigen unknown.

One entry per CDR3 protein results from TCRdb running MiXCR on the 5' RACE reads. The sample holds 300,000 to 450,000 distinct CDR3 sequences, over 25% seen once. Trimming removed 5 bases from V and 0 bases from J, with 10 bases in between. CDR3 length equals 14 residues. Germline lookup yields CDR1 SEHNR and CDR2 FQNEAQ (reference sequence). General observations from the study: Top TCRbeta clonotypes were shared more with twin than unrelated donors.

The donors were healthy female monozygous twins, three pairs in total. The chain uses TRBV7-9 and TRBJ1-2; TRBD1 might be the D (6 bases). The sample comprised PBMCs. This TCR came from a woman between 18 and 50 years old in good health. In DNA form, the CDR3 reads TGTGCCAGCAGCCAAAGGACAGCTAACTATGGCTACACCTTC. This codes for CASSQRTANYGYTF.